Each of the 26 T cell receptor beta chains below was sequenced from the same sample in a study of T cell changes during pregnancy in multiple sclerosis. Assay: immunoSEQ multiplex PCR; the TCRdb copy retains only in-frame clones and omits some. The sample yields about 28,000 clones, 92% seen once. This sample comprised peripheral blood, obtained in the first trimester of pregnancy. The receptor source for this set is a female donor in good health, enrolled as a control in a pregnancy study.

The rearrangement joins TRBV11-3 to TRBJ2-7; TRBD2 aligns across 10 bases. CDR1 is SGHNT, CDR2 YENEEA, per germline. J was trimmed by 3 bases and V by 1 base; bases with no gene match: 9. CDR3 size: 17 residues. CDR3 region: CASSLASQRGGFYEQYF. As DNA, the CDR3 is TGTGCCAGCAGCTTAGCCTCCCAGCGGGGGGGATTCTACGAGCAGTACTTC.

The chain couples TRBV7-9 to TRBJ2-7; 12 nucleotides line up with TRBD1. The CDR3 has 17 amino acids. Trimming took 7 bases from V and 5 from J; bases not matched to a gene: 15. In germline, CDR1 is SEHNR, CDR2 FQNEAQ (reference sequence). CDR3 residues: CASTYLHGTGGVNEQYF. CDR3 sequence (DNA): TGTGCCAGCACCTACCTCCACGGGACAGGGGGCGTGAACGAGCAGTACTTC.

The gene calls are TRBV11-2 and TRBJ2-5, with 13 bases identical to TRBD2. This CDR3 has 15 amino acids. CDR1 SGHAT and CDR2 FQNNGV come from the germline V gene. Trimming removed 4 bases from V and 5 bases from J; junction bases left unmatched: 4. This CDR3 reads CASSSGLAGDETQYF. DNA of the CDR3: TGTGCCAGCAGCTCCGGACTAGCGGGAGACGAGACCCAGTACTTC.

This chain connects TRBV11-3 to TRBJ1-1; TRBD1 is a possible D gene (5 bases). Germline CDR1 is SGHNT and CDR2 is YENEEA. This CDR3 has 11 amino acids. Trimming stripped 5 bases from V and 11 bases from J, with 12 bases between. The CDR3 region is CASSLSGAAFF. In DNA, the CDR3 is TGTGCCAGCAGCCTAAGCGGGGCGGCTTTCTTT.

The J gene is TRBJ2-7, the V gene TRBV5-6, with 8 bases aligning to TRBD1. V shed 0 bases and J 5 bases; nucleotides not matched to a gene: 7. The CDR3 has 15 residues. In germline, CDR1 is SGHDT, CDR2 YYEEEE. DNA of the CDR3: TGTGCCAGCAGCTTGGGGACAGGGATGGTCCACGAGCAGTACTTC. It translates to CASSLGTGMVHEQYF.

The genes are TRBV27 and TRBJ2-1, with a tentative D call TRBD2 (6 bases). The CDR3 has 15 residues. Germline loops: CDR1 MNHEY, CDR2 SMNVEV (reference sequence). Trimming pared 5 bases from V and 6 bases from J, leaving 17 bases between. Written as DNA, the CDR3 is TGTGCCAGCAGTGCCTCGGGACTGCCCCTCAATGAGCAGTTCTTC. This translates into CASSASGLPLNEQFF.

The chain is built from TRBV7-2 and TRBJ1-3; TRBD1 might be the D (5 bases). The V and J ends lost 8 bases and 2 bases respectively, with 16 bases between them. The CDR3 runs 15 residues. Germline V gene lookup returns CDR1 SGHTA and CDR2 FQGNSA. CDR3 sequence (DNA): TGTGCCAGCTCCTTCGTTGGGGCCACTGGAAACACCATATATTTT. It codes for CASSFVGATGNTIYF.

The chain joins TRBV19 to TRBJ2-1; the match to TRBD2 covers 14 bases. V lost 4 bases, J lost 7 bases, and 6 bases stayed unmatched. The CDR3 has 16 amino acids. Germline V gene data show CDR1 as LNHDA and CDR2 as SQIVND (reference sequence). The CDR3 bases are TGTGCCAGTAGTACCCCCAGACTAGCGGGGGGGAATGAGCAGTTCTTC. Its translation is CASSTPRLAGGNEQFF.

The genes are TRBV6-1 and TRBJ2-6; possibly TRBD1 for D (5 bases). Trimming removed 3 bases from V and 0 bases from J, with 15 bases in between. CDR1 MNHNS and CDR2 SASEGT come from the germline V gene. The length of the CDR3 is 18 residues. The DNA for the CDR3 is TGTGCCAGCAGTGAGTGGCCAGGGCCGAACTCTGGGGCCAACGTCCTGACTTTC. This gives the protein CASSEWPGPNSGANVLTF.

Only one count was recorded for this clone. This sequence joins TRBV7-9 and TRBJ2-2, with D tentatively TRBD1 (6 bases). V was shortened by 5 bases and J by 7 bases, with 14 bases between the two germline ends. The CDR3 consists of 14 residues. Germline lookup yields CDR1 SEHNR and CDR2 FQNEAQ (reference sequence). The CDR3 spells CASSAYRAGGELFF. DNA for the CDR3: TGTGCCAGCAGCGCATACAGGGCGGGCGGGGAGCTGTTTTTT.

The CDR3 here is CASSSTGTGGYEQYF. CDR3 nucleotides: TGTGCCAGCAGCTCAACCGGGACAGGGGGCTACGAGCAGTACTTC. The rearrangement links TRBV7-2 to TRBJ2-7, with TRBD1 matching over 11 bases. The CDR3 length is 15 residues. In germline, CDR1 is SGHTA, CDR2 FQGNSA. The ends lost 4 bases at V and 3 bases at J; junction bases unmatched: 5.

V usage is TRBV6-6 and J usage is TRBJ2-1; 8 bases match TRBD2. Germline CDR1 and CDR2: MNHNY and SVGAGI (reference sequence). The CDR3 contains 14 residues. V lost 8 bases and J lost 7; bases outside the gene matches: 10. The CDR3 region has the DNA TGTGCCAGCGCGGGGGGCCCACGAGGGAATGAGCAGTTCTTC. Translation: CASAGGPRGNEQFF.

The chain recombines TRBV29-1 with TRBJ2-5; 7 bases are shared with TRBD1. Unmatched junction bases numbered 9, after V lost 3 bases and J lost 11 bases. Germline CDR1 SQVTM, CDR2 ANQGSEA. The CDR3 contains 12 residues. The CDR3 region is CSVEIRQGEQYF. As DNA, the CDR3 is TGCAGCGTTGAGATTAGACAGGGAGAGCAGTACTTC.

DNA of the CDR3: TGTGCCAGCAGCTTCCCACCGGGACAGGGGAACTATGGCTACACCTTC. It codes for CASSFPPGQGNYGYTF. The V and J genes are TRBV7-9 and TRBJ1-2; 10 bases agree with TRBD1. This CDR3 is 16 amino acids long. After removal of 3 bases from V and 2 bases from J, the junction contained 6 bases not matched to a gene. The V gene's germline CDR1 is SEHNR and CDR2 FQNEAQ (reference sequence).

The J gene is TRBJ2-3, the V gene TRBV30; 11 bases map to TRBD2. This CDR3 is 13 amino acids long. Germline CDR1 GTSNPN, CDR2 SVGIG (reference sequence). V lost 8 bases and J lost 4; bases outside the gene matches: 5. The CDR3 here is CAARLAGPDTQYF. CDR3 nucleotides: TGTGCCGCTAGACTAGCGGGACCAGATACGCAGTATTTT.

The genes are TRBV4-3 and TRBJ1-2; D gene uncertain. This CDR3 region has 15 residues. Per the germline V gene, CDR1 is LGHNA and CDR2 is YSLEER. Trimming left V 1 base short and J 3 bases short, with 12 bases between. The DNA of the CDR3 is TGCGCCAGCAGCCAAGGGCGGGGAGGAGACTATGGCTACACCTTC. Residues: CASSQGRGGDYGYTF.

The chain has TRBV6-6 and TRBJ1-4; D is uncertain. V was cut by 7 bases and J by 8 bases, with 14 bases left in between. Looked up from germline, CDR1 is MNHNY and CDR2 is SVGAGI (reference sequence). This CDR3 is built from 13 residues. The CDR3 DNA reads TGTGCCAGCACCAAGAGGTCGATCGAAAAACTGTTTTTT. This translates into CASTKRSIEKLFF.

The DNA of the CDR3 is TGTGCCAGCAGCGCGCTCAGGGGGTCTGGCTACACCTTC. The encoded protein is CASSALRGSGYTF. The V call is TRBV5-8, the J call TRBJ1-2; the match to TRBD1 covers 7 bases. The V and J ends lost 4 bases and 7 bases, in that order; junction bases with no gene match: 7. In germline, CDR1 is SGHTS, CDR2 YDEGEE. CDR3 size: 13 residues.

A remark on this clone: At one end the junction does not follow the germline gene, possibly because of a read error. This chain connects TRBV25-1 to TRBJ1-1; D unresolved. Germline V lookup: CDR1 MGHDK, CDR2 SYGVNS. This CDR3 has 14 amino acids. In nucleotides, the CDR3 is TGTGCCAGCCGTGATACTGACATGAACACTGAAGCTTTCTTT. It codes for CASRDTDMNTEAFF.

J is TRBJ2-1 and V is TRBV10-3; 9 bases fit TRBD2. The CDR3 loop spans 19 amino acids. The ends lost 1 base at V and 4 bases at J; junction bases unmatched: 14. CDR1 is ENHRY and CDR2 is SYGVKD in the germline V gene. CDR3 region: CAISEFLRGGDERYNEQFF. The CDR3 DNA reads TGTGCCATCAGTGAGTTCCTTCGCGGGGGGGATGAAAGGTACAATGAGCAGTTCTTC.

The chain carries TRBV28 and TRBJ2-7; D gene uncertain. The CDR3 spans 12 residues. In germline, CDR1 is MDHEN, CDR2 SYDVKM. Trimming left V 4 bases short and J 4 bases short, with 8 bases between. CDR3: CASSSLTYEQYF. The CDR3 DNA is TGTGCCAGCAGTTCTCTTACATACGAGCAGTACTTC.

The chain carries TRBV30 and TRBJ1-5; no firm D call. Germline V CDR1 and CDR2: GTSNPN, SVGIG (reference sequence). The CDR3 is 13 residues long. The V and J ends lost 3 bases and 0 bases respectively, with 6 bases between them. This CDR3 reads CAWSQDSNQPQHF. The CDR3 DNA is TGTGCCTGGAGCCAGGATAGCAATCAGCCCCAGCATTTT.

This chain uses TRBV2 with TRBJ2-2, with D possibly being TRBD1 (6 bases). This CDR3 contains 14 residues. The germline CDR1 and CDR2 sequences are SNHLY and FYNNEI. V was trimmed by 8 bases and J by 6 bases, leaving 16 bases between them. CDR3 in amino acids: CASSHDNRAGELFF. Here the CDR3 DNA reads TGTGCCAGCTCACACGATAACAGGGCCGGGGAGCTGTTTTTT.

This chain connects TRBV2 to TRBJ1-2, with D maybe TRBD1 (5 bases). The CDR3 is 13 amino acids. Germline V lookup: CDR1 SNHLY, CDR2 FYNNEI. Trimming removed 6 bases at V and 4 bases at J, with 12 bases between. In DNA form, the CDR3 reads TGTGCCAGCAGGATAGAGACAGCCTATGGCTACACCTTC. Residues: CASRIETAYGYTF.

V is TRBV11-3 and J is TRBJ2-7; 7 bases agree with TRBD1. The CDR3 has 15 residues. Germline V gives CDR1 SGHNT, CDR2 YENEEA. V lost 1 base to trimming and J lost 4 bases; unmatched junction nucleotides: 7. CDR3 DNA: TGTGCCAGCAGCTTAGTTGAGGGGGCGGCATACGAGCAGTACTTC. Amino acids: CASSLVEGAAYEQYF. Combining the CDR3 with reference TRBV11-3 and TRBJ2-7 gives the whole variable domain EAGVVQSPRYKIIEKKQPVAFWCNPISGHNTLYWYLQNLGQGPELLIRYENEEAVDDSQLPKDRFSAERLKGVDSTLKIQPAELGDSAVYLCASSLVEGAAYEQYFGPGTRLTVT.

In its sample, this clone was seen a few times. This sequence joins TRBV2 and TRBJ1-5; the match to TRBD1 covers 7 bases. The CDR3 spans 13 residues. Germline V lookup: CDR1 SNHLY, CDR2 FYNNEI. V trimming: 6 bases; J trimming: 10 bases; junction bases outside the gene matches: 9. CDR3 sequence (DNA): TGTGCCAGCAGATGGGACAGTCAGAGACCCCAGCATTTT. Its translation is CASRWDSQRPQHF.